This TCR beta chain was recorded in a study of blood T cell repertoires in COVID-19 (dated by TCRdb to 2018 to 2020). Describing the broader study: Collaborator samples came from the United States, Italy and Spain and covered acute and convalescent phases of COVID-19. The prospective study material was composed of cDNA or gDNA derived from T cells, B-cell-depleted T cells, or PBMCs. Deeply sampled blood TCRbeta repertoires from subjects exposed to, actively infected with, or recovered from COVID-19 were included in the dataset. A freely available public database, intended as a resource for researchers studying the immune response to SARS-CoV-2, is where the repertoires were released. Samples came from the ongoing ImmuneRACE study (first 160 participants) plus 1,254 subjects from 6 global collaborators. Nearly every sample came with metadata listing a de-identified subject ID, COVID-19 status, age in years and sex. Where available, HLA class I and class II types were obtained from metadata supplied by the sample provider rather than from assay-based typing. Summary of the overall study and its limitations: How much clinical and demographic metadata was included differed by source and by participant, and the metadata was provided uncurated.

CDR1 is given as SGHRS and CDR2 as YFSETQ, both from the germline V gene. V is shortened by 2 bases, J by 2 bases, and the region joining them spans 11 bases. The cysteine opens and the phenylalanine closes a CDR3 of 15 amino acids. Only the CDR3 part of the read is kept: 45 bases, read in frame from the first base. Whole blood was collected in K2EDTA tubes by collaborating institutions according to the institutions' own protocols. For TCRbeta analysis, collaborators shipped samples as frozen whole blood, isolated PBMCs, or DNA extracted from either of those sample types. The immunoSEQ Assay, a bias-controlled multiplex PCR, was used to amplify TCRbeta CDR3 regions from genomic DNA. Per the source publication's procedure: Nucleated cell counts per sample were estimated from amplification of reference gene primers within the assay. To quantify the absolute abundance of each unique TCRbeta CDR3 rearrangement, sequence reads were collapsed and filtered. For each sample, productive Simpson clonality was calculated by taking the square root of Simpson's diversity index across productive rearrangements. TCRdb holds this immuneACCESS table with in-frame rearrangements only. Some clones are missing; in checked studies, unresolved V genes explain under half, and the rest has no known cause. The V and J calls and clone size come from that table; D and trimming were worked out from the DNA. This sample is represented by approximately 72,000 clones; less than 90% of them were singletons. The ten largest clones represent over 15% of the sample.

In regard to this clone: What this receptor recognizes is not known. It has no much larger one-base neighbor in the sample; base qualities were not kept.

Recombination connected TRBV5-1 to TRBJ2-1, with TRBD2 tentatively as D gene (6 bases match). The TCR sequence derives from an elderly woman with acute or convalescent COVID-19. Sequenced material: peripheral blood. Here is the DNA: TGCGCCAGCAGCTTAGGGGACTCCGCCTACAATGAGCAGTTCTTC. It translates as CASSLGDSAYNEQFF.